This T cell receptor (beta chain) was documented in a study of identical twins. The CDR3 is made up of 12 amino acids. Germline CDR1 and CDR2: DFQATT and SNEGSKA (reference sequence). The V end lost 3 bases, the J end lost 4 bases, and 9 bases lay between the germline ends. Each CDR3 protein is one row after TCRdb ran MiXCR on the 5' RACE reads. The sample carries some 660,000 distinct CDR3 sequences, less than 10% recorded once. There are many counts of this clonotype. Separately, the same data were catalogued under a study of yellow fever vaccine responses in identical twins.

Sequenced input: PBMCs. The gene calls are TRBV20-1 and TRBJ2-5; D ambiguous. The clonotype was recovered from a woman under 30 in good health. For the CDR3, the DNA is TGCAGTGCTAGCTTCCGCGGAGAGACCCAGTACTTC. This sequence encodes CSASFRGETQYF.